This TCR beta chain is from a study of cytotoxic CD8 clonotypes in ibrutinib-treated CLL. Only in-frame clones appear in the TCRdb table, and some are missing; sequencing was by immunoSEQ multiplex PCR. The table records some 200,000 clones, approximately 70% of them present only once. The CDR3 loop spans 15 amino acids. Losses at the gene ends were 7 bases for V and 1 base for J; bases not matched to a gene: 8. CDR1 and CDR2 from the germline V gene are SEHNR and FQNEAQ (reference sequence). This specimen consisted of PBMCs, obtained after 12 months of ibrutinib treatment. The V call is TRBV7-9, the J call TRBJ1-1, with TRBD1 matching over 8 bases. This receptor was obtained from a human donor with chronic lymphocytic leukemia. CDR3 in DNA: TGTGCCAGCATCCCCCCGGGGACAGGGAACACTGAAGCTTTCTTT. Protein: CASIPPGTGNTEAFF.